In its sample, the clone carrying this T cell receptor (beta chain) ranks as medium-sized (0.01 to 0.1%). This CDR3 is 14 amino acids long. The trim removed 5 bases at V and 6 bases at J, leaving 8 bases unmatched. The germline V gene has CDR1 LNHDA and CDR2 SQIVND (reference sequence). Autologous stem cell transplantation was followed by relapse in every patient, and brentuximab vedotin exposure varied. Clones were read by immunoSEQ multiplex PCR, and TCRdb kept only the in-frame ones, dropping some. The table lists thousands of clones, over 65% of them singletons. This entry is derived from a study of PD-1 blockade in classical Hodgkin lymphoma. Overall study: A 3 mg/kg intravenous dose of nivolumab was received by patients every 2 weeks.

Sequencing used peripheral blood mononuclear cells (PBMCs), obtained at baseline. This sequence was found in a human donor with classical Hodgkin lymphoma. The V and J genes are TRBV19 and TRBJ1-2; 8 nucleotides line up with TRBD1. CDR3 region: CASSRPGQENGYTF. CDR3 DNA sequence: TGTGCCAGTAGTCGGCCGGGACAGGAAAATGGCTACACCTTC.